Listed below are T cell receptor beta chains from one sample, sequenced in a study of cytomegalovirus exposure and HLA in healthy donors. Profiling relied on immunoSEQ multiplex PCR, and the TCRdb table lists in-frame clones only, not all of them. The data hold around 140,000 clones, with approximately 80% observed a single time. The sequenced sample was PBMCs. Source of these receptors: a man aged 45 to 65 in good health and CMV-seronegative. Both conserved end residues are part of each CDR3. Fields, in order: V gene, J gene, D gene, clone size, CDR3 protein, CDR3 DNA. A D gene is named only where the DNA matches it firmly. Part of the rows lack a size; the others show once, few, many or a class for expanded clones.

>TRBV7-3|TRBJ2-5|TRBD2|NA
CASSPGLGRSETQYF
TGTGCCAGCAGCCCCGGACTAGGGAGGAGTGAGACCCAGTACTTC
>TRBV15|TRBJ2-1|NA|NA
CATSGSSYNEQFF
TGTGCCACCAGCGGCAGCTCCTACAATGAGCAGTTCTTC
>TRBV12-5|TRBJ2-7|NA|NA
CASGRDTTYEQYF
TGTGCTAGTGGTCGGGACACTACCTACGAGCAGTACTTC
>TRBV27|TRBJ2-7|NA|NA
CASSLPGPRYEQYF
TGTGCCAGCAGTTTACCAGGGCCCCGCTACGAGCAGTACTTC
>TRBV5-1|TRBJ1-2|NA|NA
CASSPGTLLNYGYTF
TGCGCCAGCAGCCCCGGGACACTACTTAACTATGGCTACACCTTC
>TRBV6-5|TRBJ1-2|NA|NA
CASSYSRQDYGYTF
TGTGCCAGCAGTTACTCGAGACAAGACTATGGCTACACCTTC
>TRBV28|TRBJ2-2|NA|NA
CASSSHRAGELFF
TGTGCCAGCAGTTCCCACAGGGCCGGGGAGCTGTTTTTT
>TRBV7-2|TRBJ2-7|NA|NA
CASRQGFYEQYF
TGTGCCAGCCGCCAGGGATTCTACGAGCAGTACTTC
>TRBV6-5|TRBJ1-4|NA|NA
CASSADSYNEKLFF
TGTGCCAGCAGTGCCGACAGCTACAATGAAAAACTGTTTTTT
>TRBV5-4|TRBJ1-2|TRBD1|NA
CASSIVQGEYGYTF
TGTGCCAGCAGCATAGTACAGGGGGAATATGGCTACACCTTC
>TRBV6-1|TRBJ2-1|TRBD2|NA
CASSGRPGLAGEVNEQFF
TGTGCCAGCAGTGGTCGTCCGGGACTAGCGGGCGAGGTCAATGAGCAGTTCTTC
>TRBV5-1|TRBJ1-4|NA|NA
CASSLRPGATNEKLFF
TGCGCCAGCAGCTTGAGACCAGGGGCAACTAATGAAAAACTGTTTTTT
>TRBV7-2|TRBJ2-3|NA|NA
CASSLVGLSGAKGDTQYF
TGTGCCAGCAGCTTAGTCGGTTTGAGCGGAGCTAAAGGAGATACGCAGTATTTT
>TRBV30|TRBJ1-3|NA|NA
CAWSGGYGNTIYF
TGTGCCTGGAGCGGAGGGTATGGAAACACCATATATTTT
>TRBV13|TRBJ2-3|NA|NA
CASSYQEGRDTQYF
TGTGCCAGCAGCTATCAGGAGGGTCGGGATACGCAGTATTTT
>TRBV2|TRBJ2-3|NA|NA
CASRGGLITDTQYF
TGTGCCAGCAGGGGGGGACTGATCACAGATACGCAGTATTTT
>TRBV7-8|TRBJ2-5|TRBD1|NA
CASSIPGQKQETQYF
TGTGCCAGCAGCATCCCGGGACAGAAACAAGAGACCCAGTACTTC
>TRBV20-1|TRBJ2-7|NA|NA
CSAKYLYEQYF
TGCAGTGCAAAGTACTTGTACGAGCAGTACTTC
>TRBV5-1|TRBJ2-7|NA|NA
CASSFRTEPYEQYF
TGCGCCAGCAGCTTTAGGACAGAGCCCTACGAGCAGTACTTC
>TRBV6-1|TRBJ2-1|TRBD2|NA
CASKTSGFYNEQFF
TGTGCCAGCAAGACTAGCGGATTCTACAATGAGCAGTTCTTC
>TRBV7-2|TRBJ2-3|NA|NA
CASSPGGTLLTDTQYF
TGTGCCAGCAGCCCCGGTGGGACTCTACTAACAGATACGCAGTATTTT
>TRBV6-1|TRBJ2-5|NA|NA
CASSERGRGETQYF
TGTGCCAGCAGTGAACGAGGCAGGGGAGAGACCCAGTACTTC
>TRBV2|TRBJ1-1|NA|NA
CASTLDRNTEAFF
TGTGCCAGCACCTTGGACAGAAACACTGAAGCTTTCTTT
>TRBV29-1|TRBJ1-4|TRBD1|NA
CSVGAGTVNEKLFF
TGCAGCGTTGGCGCCGGGACAGTTAATGAAAAACTGTTTTTT
>TRBV27|TRBJ1-2|NA|NA
CASSSLPGKNYGYTF
TGTGCCAGCAGCTCCCTCCCGGGGAAAAACTATGGCTACACCTTC
>TRBV2|TRBJ1-2|NA|few
CACREGSYGYTF
TGTGCCTGCAGGGAAGGGAGCTATGGCTACACCTTC
>TRBV7-9|TRBJ1-2|TRBD1|NA
CASSLGGTGKRPHGYTF
TGTGCCAGCAGCTTAGGGGGGACAGGGAAGAGGCCCCATGGCTACACCTTC
>TRBV4-2|TRBJ2-6|TRBD1|NA
CASSQARGRSGANVLTF
TGTGCCAGCAGCCAAGCCAGGGGGCGGTCTGGGGCCAACGTCCTGACTTTC
>TRBV19|TRBJ1-5|TRBD1|NA
CASRGQGNSNQPQHF
TGTGCCAGTCGTGGACAGGGCAATAGCAATCAGCCCCAGCATTTT
>TRBV28|TRBJ1-5|NA|NA
CASSSGLGRQPQHF
TGTGCCAGCAGTTCAGGGTTAGGGAGGCAGCCCCAGCATTTT
>TRBV7-9|TRBJ2-2|TRBD2|NA
CASSLAGGPATGELFF
TGTGCCAGCAGCTTGGCGGGAGGGCCGGCCACCGGGGAGCTGTTTTTT
>TRBV20-1|TRBJ1-4|NA|NA
CSGGLSEKLFF
TGCAGTGGGGGGCTGAGTGAAAAACTGTTTTTT
>TRBV15|TRBJ1-3|NA|NA
CATSLGTSGNTIYF
TGTGCCACCAGCCTCGGGACTTCTGGAAACACCATATATTTT
>TRBV19|TRBJ1-5|TRBD1|NA
CASRGTDSNQPQHF
TGTGCCAGTAGGGGGACAGATAGCAATCAGCCCCAGCATTTT
>TRBV29-1|TRBJ1-2|TRBD1|NA
CSGLNRGQGGYTF
TGCAGCGGCCTCAACAGGGGGCAGGGCGGCTACACCTTC
>TRBV5-1|TRBJ2-7|NA|NA
CASSLERRPFYEQYF
TGCGCCAGCAGCTTGGAACGGAGACCGTTTTACGAGCAGTACTTC
>TRBV5-1|TRBJ2-3|TRBD2|NA
CASRRREGRSDTQYF
TGCGCCAGCAGGAGGCGGGAGGGCCGCTCAGATACGCAGTATTTT
>TRBV5-1|TRBJ1-4|NA|NA
CASSGEATNEKLFF
TGCGCCAGCAGCGGCGAGGCAACTAATGAAAAACTGTTTTTT
>TRBV5-1|TRBJ2-5|TRBD2|NA
CASSPLAVETQYF
TGCGCCAGCAGCCCACTAGCGGTGGAGACCCAGTACTTC
>TRBV6-6|TRBJ2-2|NA|NA
CASRMEELTGELFF
TGTGCCAGTAGGATGGAGGAACTGACCGGGGAGCTGTTTTTT
>TRBV5-1|TRBJ2-5|TRBD2|NA
CASSTRTSGGSQETQYF
TGCGCCAGCAGCACCAGGACTAGCGGGGGGTCCCAAGAGACCCAGTACTTC
>TRBV2|TRBJ2-3|TRBD2|NA
CASSVLRGLGSDTQYF
TGTGCCAGCAGTGTTCTCCGGGGACTAGGTTCAGATACGCAGTATTTT
>TRBV5-1|TRBJ1-4|NA|few
CASSNRGGGDEKLFF
TGCGCCAGCAGCAACCGGGGCGGGGGCGATGAAAAACTGTTTTTT
>TRBV5-1|TRBJ1-4|NA|NA
CASSPDSTNEKLFF
TGCGCCAGCAGCCCAGACAGTACTAATGAAAAACTGTTTTTT
>TRBV7-9|TRBJ1-2|TRBD1|NA
CASNSRTGEYGYTF
TGTGCCAGCAACTCAAGGACAGGGGAATATGGCTACACCTTC
>TRBV6-1|TRBJ1-5|TRBD1|NA
CASSERRDRGLSNQPQHF
TGTGCCAGCAGTGAACGGAGGGACAGGGGGTTAAGCAATCAGCCCCAGCATTTT
>TRBV4-1|TRBJ1-6|NA|NA
CASSQGAVPETSPLHF
TGCGCCAGCAGCCAAGGGGCAGTCCCCGAGACCTCACCCCTCCACTTT
>TRBV19|TRBJ1-4|NA|NA
CASSIDRREKLFF
TGTGCCAGTAGTATAGATCGCAGGGAAAAACTGTTTTTT
>TRBV4-1|TRBJ1-6|NA|NA
CASSQSPGGTSGPENSPLHF
TGCGCCAGCAGCCAAAGCCCGGGAGGGACTTCGGGGCCAGAAAATTCACCCCTCCACTTT
>TRBV27|TRBJ2-3|TRBD2|NA
CASSFKRESADTQYF
TGTGCCAGCAGTTTTAAGCGGGAGAGCGCAGATACGCAGTATTTT
>TRBV5-8|TRBJ1-3|NA|NA
CASSLMQVKNTIYF
TGTGCCAGCAGCTTGATGCAGGTGAAGAACACCATATATTTT
>TRBV30|TRBJ2-7|TRBD1|NA
CAWMGPGQLYEQYF
TGTGCCTGGATGGGTCCGGGACAGCTCTACGAGCAGTACTTC
>TRBV25-1|TRBJ1-2|TRBD1|NA
CASSPGQGARGYTF
TGTGCCAGCAGCCCCGGACAGGGGGCTCGCGGCTACACCTTC
>TRBV2|TRBJ1-1|NA|NA
CASSEAQGGMNTEAFF
TGTGCCAGCAGTGAAGCGCAGGGCGGAATGAACACTGAAGCTTTCTTT